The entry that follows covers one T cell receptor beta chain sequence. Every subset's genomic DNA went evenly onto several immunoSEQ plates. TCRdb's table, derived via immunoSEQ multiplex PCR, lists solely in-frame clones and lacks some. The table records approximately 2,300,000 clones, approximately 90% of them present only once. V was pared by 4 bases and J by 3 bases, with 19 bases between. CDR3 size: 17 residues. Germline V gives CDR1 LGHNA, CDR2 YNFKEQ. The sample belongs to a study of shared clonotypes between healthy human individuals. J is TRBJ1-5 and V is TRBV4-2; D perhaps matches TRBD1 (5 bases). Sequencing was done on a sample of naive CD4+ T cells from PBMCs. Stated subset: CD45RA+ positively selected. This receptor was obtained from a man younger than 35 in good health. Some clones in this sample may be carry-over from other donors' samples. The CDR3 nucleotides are TGTGCCAGCAGCCCTCAATTGATCGGGGCGTTCAATCAGCCCCAGCATTTT. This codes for CASSPQLIGAFNQPQHF.